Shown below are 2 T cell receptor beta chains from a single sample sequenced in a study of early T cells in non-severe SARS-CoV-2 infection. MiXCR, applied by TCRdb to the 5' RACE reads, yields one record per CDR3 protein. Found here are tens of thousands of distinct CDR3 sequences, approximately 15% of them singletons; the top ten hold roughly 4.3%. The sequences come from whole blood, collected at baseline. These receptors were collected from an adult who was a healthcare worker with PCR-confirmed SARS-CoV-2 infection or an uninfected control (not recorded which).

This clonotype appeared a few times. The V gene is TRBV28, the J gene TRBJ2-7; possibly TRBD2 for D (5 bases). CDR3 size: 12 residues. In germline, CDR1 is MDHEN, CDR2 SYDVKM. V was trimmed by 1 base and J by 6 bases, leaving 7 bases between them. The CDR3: CASSLSAGEQYF. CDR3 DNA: TGTGCCAGCAGTTTATCCGCGGGCGAGCAGTACTTC.

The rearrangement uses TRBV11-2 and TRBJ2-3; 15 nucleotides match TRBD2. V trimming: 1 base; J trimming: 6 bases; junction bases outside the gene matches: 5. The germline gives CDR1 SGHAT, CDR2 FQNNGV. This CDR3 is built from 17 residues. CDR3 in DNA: TGTGCCAGCAGCTTAGTCGGACTAGCGGGAGGGCCTGATACGCAGTATTTT. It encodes CASSLVGLAGGPDTQYF. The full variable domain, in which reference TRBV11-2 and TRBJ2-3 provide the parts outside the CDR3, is EAGVAQSPRYKIIEKRQSVAFWCNPISGHATLYWYQQILGQGPKLLIQFQNNGVVDDSQLPKDRFSAERLKGVDSTLKIQPAKLEDSAVYLCASSLVGLAGGPDTQYFGPGTRLTVL.